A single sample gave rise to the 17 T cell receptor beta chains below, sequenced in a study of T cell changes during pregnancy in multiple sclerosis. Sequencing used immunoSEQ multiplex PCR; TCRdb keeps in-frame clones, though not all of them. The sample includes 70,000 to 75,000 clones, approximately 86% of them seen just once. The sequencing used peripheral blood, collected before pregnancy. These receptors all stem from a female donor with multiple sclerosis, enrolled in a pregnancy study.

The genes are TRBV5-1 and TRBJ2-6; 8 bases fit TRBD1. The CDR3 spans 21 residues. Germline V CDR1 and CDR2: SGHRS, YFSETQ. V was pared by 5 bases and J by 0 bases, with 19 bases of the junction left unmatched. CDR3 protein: CASSLRGLIPASGSGANVLTF. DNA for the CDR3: TGCGCCAGCAGTCTCAGGGGGCTTATACCCGCATCCGGCTCTGGGGCCAACGTCCTGACTTTC.

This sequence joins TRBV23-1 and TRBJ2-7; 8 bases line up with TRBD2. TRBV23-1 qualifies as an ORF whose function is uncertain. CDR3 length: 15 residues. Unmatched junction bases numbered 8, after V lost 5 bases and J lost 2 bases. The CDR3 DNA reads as TGCGCCAGCAGTGTTACTAGCGGAACGACCTACGAGCAGTACTTC. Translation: CASSVTSGTTYEQYF.

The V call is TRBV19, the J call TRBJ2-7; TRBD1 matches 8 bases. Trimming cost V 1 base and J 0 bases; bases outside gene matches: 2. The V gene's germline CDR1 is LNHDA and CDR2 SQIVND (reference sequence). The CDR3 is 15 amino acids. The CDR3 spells CASSIGGTGSYEQYF. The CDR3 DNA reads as TGTGCCAGTAGTATAGGTGGGACAGGCTCCTACGAGCAGTACTTC. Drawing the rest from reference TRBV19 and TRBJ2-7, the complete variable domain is DGGITQSPKYLFRKEGQNVTLSCEQNLNHDAMYWYRQDPGQGLRLIYYSQIVNDFQKGDIAEGYSVSREKKESFPLTVTSAQKNPTAFYLCASSIGGTGSYEQYFGPGTRLTVT.

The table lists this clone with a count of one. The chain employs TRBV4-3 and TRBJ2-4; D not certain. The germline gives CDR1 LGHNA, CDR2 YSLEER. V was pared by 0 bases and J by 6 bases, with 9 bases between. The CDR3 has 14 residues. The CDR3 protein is CASSQDYGGNIQYF. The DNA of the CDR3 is TGCGCCAGCAGCCAAGATTACGGTGGAAACATTCAGTACTTC.

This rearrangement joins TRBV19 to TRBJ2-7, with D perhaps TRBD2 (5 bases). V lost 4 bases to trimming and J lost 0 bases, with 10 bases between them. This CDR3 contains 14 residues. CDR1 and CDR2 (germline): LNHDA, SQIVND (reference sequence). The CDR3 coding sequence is TGTGCCAGTAGTACCGGGATCGGCTCCTACGAGCAGTACTTC. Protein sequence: CASSTGIGSYEQYF.

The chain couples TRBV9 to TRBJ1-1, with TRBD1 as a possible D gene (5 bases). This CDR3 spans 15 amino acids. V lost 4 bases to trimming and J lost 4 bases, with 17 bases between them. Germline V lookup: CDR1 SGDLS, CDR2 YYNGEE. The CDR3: CASSPLGGISTEAFF. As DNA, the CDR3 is TGTGCCAGCAGCCCCTTGGGGGGGATTTCCACTGAAGCTTTCTTT.

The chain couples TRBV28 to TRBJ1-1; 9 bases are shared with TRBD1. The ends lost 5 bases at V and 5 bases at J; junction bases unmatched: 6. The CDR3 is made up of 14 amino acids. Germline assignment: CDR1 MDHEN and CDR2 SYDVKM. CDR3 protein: CASSRGTGRTEAFF. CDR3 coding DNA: TGTGCCAGCAGTAGGGGGACAGGGCGGACTGAAGCTTTCTTT.

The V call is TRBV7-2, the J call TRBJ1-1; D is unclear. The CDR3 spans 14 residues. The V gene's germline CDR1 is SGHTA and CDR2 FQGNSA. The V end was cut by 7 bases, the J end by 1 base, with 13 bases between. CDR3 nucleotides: TGTGCCAGCACCCTAATGGAGTCGAACACTGAAGCTTTCTTT. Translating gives CASTLMESNTEAFF.

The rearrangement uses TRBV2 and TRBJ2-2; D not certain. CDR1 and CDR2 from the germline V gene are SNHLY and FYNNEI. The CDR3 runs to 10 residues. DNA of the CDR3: TGTGCTATATACACCGGGGAGCTGTTTTTT. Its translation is CAIYTGELFF.

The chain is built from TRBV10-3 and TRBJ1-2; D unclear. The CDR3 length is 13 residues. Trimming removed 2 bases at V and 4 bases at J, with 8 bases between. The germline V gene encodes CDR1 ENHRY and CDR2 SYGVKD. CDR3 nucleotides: TGTGCCATCAGTGAGGGGCAGACCTATGGCTACACCTTC. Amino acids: CAISEGQTYGYTF.

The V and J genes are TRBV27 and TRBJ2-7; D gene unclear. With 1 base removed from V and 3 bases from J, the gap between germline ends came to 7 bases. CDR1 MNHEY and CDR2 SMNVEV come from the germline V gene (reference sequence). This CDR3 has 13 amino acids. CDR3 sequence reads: CASSLYADYEQYF. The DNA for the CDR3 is TGTGCCAGCAGTTTATACGCGGACTACGAGCAGTACTTC.

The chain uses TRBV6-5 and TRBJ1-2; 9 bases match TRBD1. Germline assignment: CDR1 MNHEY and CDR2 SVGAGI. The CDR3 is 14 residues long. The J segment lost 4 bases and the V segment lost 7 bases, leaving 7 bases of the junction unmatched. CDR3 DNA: TGTGCCAGCATTAACCCGGGACAGGGCTATGGCTACACCTTC. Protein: CASINPGQGYGYTF.

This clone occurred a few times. CDR3 nucleotides: TGTGCCAGCAGTAACACAGGGAACACTGAAGCTTTCTTT. Encoded protein: CASSNTGNTEAFF. The V gene is TRBV2, the J gene TRBJ1-1, with D perhaps TRBD1 (5 bases). In germline, CDR1 is SNHLY, CDR2 FYNNEI. With 5 bases removed from V and 1 base from J, the gap between germline ends came to 8 bases. The CDR3 is made up of 13 amino acids.

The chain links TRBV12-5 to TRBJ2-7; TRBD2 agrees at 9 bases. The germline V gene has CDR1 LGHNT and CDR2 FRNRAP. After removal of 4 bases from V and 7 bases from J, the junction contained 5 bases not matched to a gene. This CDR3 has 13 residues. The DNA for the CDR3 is TGTGCTAGTGGTTGGCTAGCGGGAAGGGAGCAGTACTTC. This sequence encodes CASGWLAGREQYF. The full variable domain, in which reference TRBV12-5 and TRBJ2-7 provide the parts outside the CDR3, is DARVTQTPRHKVTEMGQEVTMRCQPILGHNTVFWYRQTMMQGLELLAYFRNRAPLDDSGMPKDRFSAEMPDATLATLKIQPSEPRDSAVYFCASGWLAGREQYFGPGTRLTVT.

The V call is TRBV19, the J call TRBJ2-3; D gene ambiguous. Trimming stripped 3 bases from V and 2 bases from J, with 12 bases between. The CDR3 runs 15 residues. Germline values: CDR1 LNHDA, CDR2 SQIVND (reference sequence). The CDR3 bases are TGTGCCAGTAGTATCCAGGATCTCTTCACAGATACGCAGTATTTT. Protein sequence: CASSIQDLFTDTQYF.

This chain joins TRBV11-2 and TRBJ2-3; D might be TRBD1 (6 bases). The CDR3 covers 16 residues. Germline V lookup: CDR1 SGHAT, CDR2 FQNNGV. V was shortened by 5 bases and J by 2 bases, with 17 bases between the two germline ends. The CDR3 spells CASSLGVTGFTDTQYF. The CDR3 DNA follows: TGTGCCAGCAGCCTCGGGGTCACAGGGTTCACAGATACGCAGTATTTT. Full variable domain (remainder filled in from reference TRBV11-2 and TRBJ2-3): EAGVAQSPRYKIIEKRQSVAFWCNPISGHATLYWYQQILGQGPKLLIQFQNNGVVDDSQLPKDRFSAERLKGVDSTLKIQPAKLEDSAVYLCASSLGVTGFTDTQYFGPGTRLTVL.

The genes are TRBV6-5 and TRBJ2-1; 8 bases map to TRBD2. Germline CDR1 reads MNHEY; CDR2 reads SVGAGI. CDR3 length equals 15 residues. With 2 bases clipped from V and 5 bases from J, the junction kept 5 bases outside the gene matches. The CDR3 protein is CASSYGTSGHNEQFF. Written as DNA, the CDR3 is TGTGCCAGCAGTTACGGAACTAGCGGACACAATGAGCAGTTCTTC.